Listed here are 4 T cell receptor beta chains from one sample, sequenced in a study of cytomegalovirus exposure and HLA in healthy donors. Amplification used 60 Vbeta primers and 13 Jbeta primers. The protocol was immunoSEQ multiplex PCR, while the TCRdb copy is restricted to in-frame clones and leaves out a portion. The sample includes some 200,000 clones, 75% to 85% of them seen just once. The sample consisted of PBMCs. The receptor set was obtained from a girl under 18 in good health and CMV-seronegative.

The genes are TRBV10-3 and TRBJ1-2, with D unresolved. The CDR3 has 17 residues. Germline CDR1 is ENHRY and CDR2 is SYGVKD. V was clipped by 6 bases and J by 5 bases, with 25 bases between them. Written as DNA, the CDR3 is TGTGCCATCAGCTCCACGGGCCCTCGACCAGCGGGGTATGGCTACACCTTC. It encodes CAISSTGPRPAGYGYTF.

The chain joins TRBV27 to TRBJ1-5, with TRBD1 matching over 7 bases. Trimming cost V 6 bases and J 2 bases; bases outside gene matches: 10. This CDR3 contains 16 residues. The germline V gene encodes CDR1 MNHEY and CDR2 SMNVEV (reference sequence). Here the CDR3 reads CASSPSDRVGNQPQHF. CDR3 bases: TGTGCCAGCAGCCCTTCCGACAGGGTCGGCAATCAGCCCCAGCATTTT.

This rearrangement joins TRBV2 to TRBJ2-4, with 9 bases fitting TRBD1. Germline loops: CDR1 SNHLY, CDR2 FYNNEI. The CDR3 sequence is 17 residues long. Trimming took 7 bases from V and 4 from J; bases not matched to a gene: 14. The CDR3 reads CASTLVGGTGKKNIQYF. For the CDR3, the DNA is TGTGCCAGCACCCTCGTTGGAGGGACAGGGAAAAAAAACATTCAGTACTTC.

V and J are TRBV7-3 and TRBJ2-2; D perhaps matches TRBD1 (8 bases). The germline CDR1 and CDR2 sequences are SGHTA and FQGTGA. The CDR3 totals 17 residues. The V end was cut by 5 bases, the J end by 1 base, with 17 bases between. The CDR3 protein is CASSQLGGTGNTGELFF. The CDR3 DNA reads as TGTGCCAGCAGCCAATTGGGGGGGACAGGGAACACCGGGGAGCTGTTTTTT.